Each of the 21 T cell receptor beta chains below was sequenced from the same sample in a study of PD-1 blockade in mismatch repair-deficient tumors. Some clones are missing from TCRdb's copy, which holds only in-frame ones; the method was immunoSEQ multiplex PCR. The profile shows tens of thousands of clones, about 78% of them singletons. This specimen was peripheral blood, taken 2 weeks after starting pembrolizumab. The source of these receptors is an adult with mismatch repair-deficient cancer.

V usage is TRBV5-1 and J usage is TRBJ2-3, with TRBD1 matching over 12 bases. Per germline, CDR1 SGHRS and CDR2 YFSETQ. Trimming cost V 4 bases and J 4 bases; bases outside gene matches: 4. CDR3 length: 15 residues. CDR3 sequence (DNA): TGCGCCAGCAGCGGGGGACAGGGGGCACCAGATACGCAGTATTTT. Translated: CASSGGQGAPDTQYF.

J is TRBJ2-4 and V is TRBV11-3; D not certain. CDR3 size: 13 residues. V was trimmed by 1 base and J by 8 bases, leaving 9 bases between them. Germline CDR1 reads SGHNT; CDR2 reads YENEEA. CDR3 amino acids: CASSLGPLDIQYF. The DNA for the CDR3 is TGTGCCAGCAGCTTAGGGCCCCTTGACATTCAGTACTTC. Based on the CDR3 plus reference TRBV11-3 and TRBJ2-4, the full variable domain is EAGVVQSPRYKIIEKKQPVAFWCNPISGHNTLYWYLQNLGQGPELLIRYENEEAVDDSQLPKDRFSAERLKGVDSTLKIQPAELGDSAVYLCASSLGPLDIQYFGAGTRLSVL.

The chain uses TRBV10-3 and TRBJ1-1; the D gene is possibly TRBD1 (5 bases). Germline V gene data show CDR1 as ENHRY and CDR2 as SYGVKD. The V end lost 9 bases, the J end lost 1 base, and 12 bases lay between the germline ends. This CDR3 has 13 amino acids. The CDR3 region is CAMTIGGNTEAFF. DNA for the CDR3: TGTGCCATGACAATCGGGGGGAACACTGAAGCTTTCTTT.

Note on this clone: Other DNA sequences of this sample code for an identical CDR3. The chain carries TRBV9 and TRBJ1-1, with D unresolved. Trimming removed 2 bases at V and 1 base at J, with 6 bases between. The CDR3 sequence is 13 residues long. In germline, CDR1 is SGDLS, CDR2 YYNGEE. CDR3 bases: TGTGCCAGCAGCGTGGAGGGGAACACTGAAGCTTTCTTT. Protein sequence: CASSVEGNTEAFF.

The chain links TRBV7-3 to TRBJ2-3; TRBD2 matches 7 bases. The germline gives CDR1 SGHTA, CDR2 FQGTGA. The CDR3 has 17 amino acids. The ends lost 5 bases at V and 0 bases at J; junction bases unmatched: 11. CDR3 amino acids: CASSPRVGSGSTDTQYF. The CDR3 nucleotides are TGTGCCAGCAGCCCTCGGGTTGGTAGCGGGAGCACAGATACGCAGTATTTT.

The chain combines TRBV11-3 with TRBJ1-5; TRBD1 might be the D (6 bases). Trimming removed 3 bases at V and 0 bases at J, with 9 bases between. The CDR3 extends over 15 amino acids. CDR1 is SGHNT and CDR2 is YENEEA in the germline V gene. CDR3 in DNA: TGTGCCAGCAGCTTGGGGGGACATAGCAATCAGCCCCAGCATTTT. Its protein is CASSLGGHSNQPQHF.

For this clone: A read error may account for a junction end that differs from germline. In the same sample, other DNA sequences code for this CDR3. This chain links TRBV30 with TRBJ1-1; possible D gene TRBD1, 5 bases. Germline lookup yields CDR1 GTSNPN and CDR2 SVGIG (reference sequence). The CDR3 contains 14 residues. CDR3 sequence reads: CAWSVRGGNTEAFF. CDR3 nucleotide sequence: TGTGCCTGGAGTGTACGGGGCGGGAACACTGAAGCCTTCTTT.

V is TRBV7-9 and J is TRBJ2-7, with unresolved D. Germline CDR1 is SEHNR and CDR2 is FQNEAQ (reference sequence). The CDR3 has 15 residues. V gave up 5 bases and J gave up 0 bases, with 14 bases separating them. Here the CDR3 DNA reads TGTGCCAGCAGCGAGTACGGCGGCCTCTCCTACGAGCAGTACTTC. Protein: CASSEYGGLSYEQYF.

The rearrangement joins TRBV2 to TRBJ2-7; D is possibly TRBD1 (5 bases). This CDR3 contains 14 residues. V lost 7 bases and J lost 3, with 16 bases in between. Germline V gene lookup returns CDR1 SNHLY and CDR2 FYNNEI. For the CDR3, the DNA is TGTGCCAGCACAAGACAGATTAGATACTACGAGCAGTACTTC. Protein product: CASTRQIRYYEQYF.

The V call is TRBV19, the J call TRBJ1-1; D unclear. V lost 9 bases and J lost 3, with 17 bases in between. Germline V gene lookup returns CDR1 LNHDA and CDR2 SQIVND (reference sequence). The CDR3 contains 14 residues. The CDR3 is CASTTSGSYTEAFF. CDR3 bases: TGTGCCAGCACCACCTCGGGAAGTTACACTGAAGCTTTCTTT.

The chain has TRBV5-4 and TRBJ1-1, with a tentative D call TRBD1 (5 bases). Trimming pared 4 bases from V and 8 bases from J, leaving 12 bases between. CDR1 and CDR2 from the germline V gene are SGHNT and YYREEE (reference sequence). The CDR3 runs to 12 residues. The CDR3 DNA sequence: TGTGCCAGCAGCACCCCGAGGGGCGAAGCTTTCTTT. Translation gives CASSTPRGEAFF.

This clone was detected once. The chain has TRBV6-1 and TRBJ2-1, with 15 bases lining up with TRBD2. With V trimmed by 3 bases and J by 0 bases, 6 bases remained unmatched. Germline CDR1 and CDR2: MNHNS and SASEGT. This CDR3 region has 19 residues. CDR3 nucleotide sequence: TGTGCCAGCAGTGAGTTGGGGACTAGCGGGAGGACCTCCTACAATGAGCAGTTCTTC. Amino acids: CASSELGTSGRTSYNEQFF.

V gene TRBV19 combines with J gene TRBJ1-1, with 8 bases matching TRBD1. The CDR3 sequence is 18 residues long. The germline CDR1 and CDR2 sequences are LNHDA and SQIVND (reference sequence). Unmatched junction bases numbered 13, after V lost 0 bases and J lost 4 bases. The CDR3 here is CASSIDLYWGQESTEAFF. The CDR3 nucleotides are TGTGCCAGTAGTATAGATCTATACTGGGGACAGGAATCCACTGAAGCTTTCTTT.

This chain joins TRBV21-1 and TRBJ2-1; the D call in the table, TRBD2, was not verified against the DNA. TRBV21-1 is marked as a pseudogene. This CDR3 comprises 17 residues. The CDR3: CASSKAEGLAGVNEQFF. In DNA form, the CDR3 reads TGTGCCAGCAGCAAAGCGGAGGGACTAGCGGGAGTCAATGAGCAGTTCTTC.

The chain joins TRBV4-2 to TRBJ1-1, with D maybe TRBD1 (5 bases). This CDR3 comprises 15 residues. The V gene lost 6 bases and the J gene lost 0 bases, with 14 bases spanning the gap. The germline CDR1 and CDR2 sequences are LGHNA and YNFKEQ. The DNA for the CDR3 is TGTGCCAGCAGAAAGACGGGGACCCTGAACACTGAAGCTTTCTTT. Translation gives CASRKTGTLNTEAFF.

This chain links TRBV5-1 with TRBJ2-1; 10 nucleotides match TRBD2. CDR3 size: 16 residues. CDR1 is SGHRS and CDR2 is YFSETQ in the germline V gene. With V trimmed by 0 bases and J by 0 bases, 0 bases remained unmatched. Here the CDR3 reads CASSLASGSSYNEQFF. CDR3 DNA sequence: TGCGCCAGCAGCTTGGCTAGCGGGAGCTCCTACAATGAGCAGTTCTTC.

The chain combines TRBV7-9 with TRBJ2-7; D is uncertain. The CDR3 spans 14 residues. The V end lost 5 bases, the J end lost 2 bases, and 13 bases lay between the germline ends. Germline loops: CDR1 SEHNR, CDR2 FQNEAQ (reference sequence). The CDR3 reads CASSDTVTAYEQYF. CDR3 in DNA: TGTGCCAGCAGCGATACAGTAACCGCCTACGAGCAGTACTTC.

The rearrangement joins TRBV15 to TRBJ2-7; D uncertain. V dropped 0 bases and J dropped 4 bases, with 16 bases sitting between them. Per germline, CDR1 LNHNV and CDR2 YYDKDF (reference sequence). The CDR3 is made up of 16 amino acids. The CDR3 loop reads CATSRDRRRGRYEQYF. The CDR3, as DNA: TGTGCCACCAGCAGAGATCGGCGGAGAGGACGGTACGAGCAGTACTTC.

The table lists this clone with many counts. This sequence joins TRBV12-1 and TRBJ2-7. TRBV12-1 is a documented pseudogene. The CDR3 contains 16 residues. CDR3 residues: CASSFWVTGPYYEQYF. The CDR3 DNA sequence: TGTGCCAGCAGCTTTTGGGTCACTGGACCTTACTACGAGCAGTACTTC.

The chain recombines TRBV19 with TRBJ1-5; D remains unclear. Trimming removed 2 bases from V and 7 bases from J, with 12 bases in between. Germline loops: CDR1 LNHDA, CDR2 SQIVND (reference sequence). The CDR3 totals 14 residues. CDR3 sequence reads: CASSIFPIEQPQHF. The CDR3 coding sequence is TGTGCCAGTAGTATATTCCCCATAGAACAGCCCCAGCATTTT.

The V gene is TRBV4-2, the J gene TRBJ2-7; 12 bases align to TRBD2. The germline CDR1 and CDR2 sequences are LGHNA and YNFKEQ. This CDR3 contains 17 residues. Trimming removed 2 bases from V and 4 bases from J; junction bases left unmatched: 9. The CDR3 DNA reads as TGTGCCAGCAGCCAACTAAACACCGGGACTAGCGGGTACGAGCAGTACTTC. The encoded protein is CASSQLNTGTSGYEQYF.